These 7 T cell receptor beta chains originate from one sample sequenced in a study of T-cell reconstitution after alpha-beta-depleted transplantation in children (dated by TCRdb to 2015 to 2016). Receptor libraries were prepared by PCR. The sequencing machine was an Illumina HiSeq 2500. TCR library preparation used molecular barcoding, with unique molecular identifiers applied to normalize quantification of the TCRbeta repertoire. Clones were called with MiXCR by TCRdb after fastp trimmed the public reads at Q25, and only in-frame beta chains were retained. CDR3 protein duplicates are merged, each entry listing the most common genes and DNA. Within this sample are about 610,000 distinct CDR3 sequences, with over 9.5% of them counted one time only. In total, the top ten clones hold about 4.3% of the sample. This specimen consisted of PBMCs from the stem cell graft donor, obtained from the stem cell graft. The origin of the receptors is a human donor who donated a stem cell graft to a child with acute myeloid leukemia.

The chain combines TRBV10-3 with TRBJ2-7, with 9 bases that match TRBD2. The V gene's germline CDR1 is ENHRY and CDR2 SYGVKD. Losses at the gene ends were 4 bases for V and 0 bases for J; bases not matched to a gene: 4. CDR3 size: 15 residues. The CDR3 loop is CAISVTSGASYEQYF. CDR3 coding DNA: TGTGCCATCAGTGTGACTAGCGGAGCCTCCTACGAGCAGTACTTC.

This clonotype was seen a few times. The chain combines TRBV5-1 with TRBJ2-7; 8 bases agree with TRBD2. The germline V gene has CDR1 SGHRS and CDR2 YFSETQ. This CDR3 has 15 residues. Trimming took 4 bases from V and 7 from J; bases not matched to a gene: 13. The CDR3 spells CASSRGGLAQLEQYF. DNA of the CDR3: TGCGCCAGCAGCCGGGGGGGGCTAGCACAGTTGGAGCAGTACTTC.

This clonotype was observed a few times. The chain links TRBV4-3 to TRBJ1-2, with a tentative D call TRBD1 (6 bases). There are 15 residues in the CDR3. Germline V gene lookup returns CDR1 LGHNA and CDR2 YSLEER. The V end lost 0 bases, the J end lost 3 bases, and 11 bases lay between the germline ends. The CDR3 region has the DNA TGCGCCAGCAGCCAAGATGCTGAGGGGGACTATGGCTACACCTTC. Amino acid sequence: CASSQDAEGDYGYTF.

This clonotype was picked up many times. V is TRBV7-4 and J is TRBJ2-7; weak D call: TRBD2 (5 bases). There are 17 residues in the CDR3. Per germline, CDR1 SGHVT and CDR2 SQSDAQ. The V end was cut by 5 bases, the J end by 5 bases, with 25 bases between. CDR3: CASSTSKSSENANEQYF. CDR3 bases: TGTGCCAGCAGCACCTCGAAGAGTAGCGAGAACGCGAACGAGCAGTACTTC.

This clonotype has a handful of counts. The chain couples TRBV7-9 to TRBJ2-1; TRBD1 aligns across 9 bases. Germline V CDR1 and CDR2: SEHNR, FQNEAQ (reference sequence). The CDR3 runs 15 residues. Trimming took 5 bases from V and 6 from J; bases not matched to a gene: 8. The CDR3 DNA reads as TGTGCCAGCAGCCCCGGACAGGGGTTAGTCAATGAGCAGTTCTTC. Its protein product is CASSPGQGLVNEQFF.

This clonotype was found many times. The rearrangement links TRBV4-3 to TRBJ2-1, with D unclear. V lost 1 base and J 7 bases, leaving 5 bases between the germline ends. Germline CDR1 is LGHNA and CDR2 is YSLEER. The CDR3 has 12 amino acids. CDR3 nucleotide sequence: TGCGCCAGCAGCCAAGTTTCTAATGAGCAGTTCTTC. Its protein is CASSQVSNEQFF.

This clonotype was seen a handful of times. CDR3 nucleotides: TGTGCCAGCAGCCCGTCCGTGCTGGGGGATGTGTTTAATGAGCAGTTCTTC. Amino acid sequence: CASSPSVLGDVFNEQFF. The chain carries TRBV5-5 and TRBJ2-1; the D gene could be TRBD1 or TRBD2 (5 bases each). The length of the CDR3 is 17 residues. Per germline, CDR1 SGHKS and CDR2 YYEKEE (reference sequence). The germline V and J ends were trimmed by 4 bases and 7 bases, with 24 bases remaining between them.